These T cell receptor beta chains were read from a single sample in a study of cytomegalovirus exposure and HLA in healthy donors. TCRdb's table, derived via immunoSEQ multiplex PCR, lists solely in-frame clones and lacks some. The sample holds roughly 160,000 clones, approximately 81% seen once. Material for sequencing was PBMCs. The receptors come from a boy younger than 10 in good health and CMV-seronegative. Both conserved end residues are part of each CDR3. Each record gives: V gene, clone size, J gene, D gene, CDR3 DNA, CDR3 protein. The D gene is left open where the match is weak. A clone size is listed for some rows: how often the clone was seen (once, few, many), or a class if it is expanded.

TRBV28	NA	TRBJ1-5	NA	TGTGCCAGCAGGCAGGCGATTATTAGCAATCAGCCCCAGCATTTT	CASRQAIISNQPQHF
TRBV7-8	NA	TRBJ1-4	TRBD1	TGTGCCAGCAGCCCCTACAGGGGGTCTAATGAAAAACTGTTTTTT	CASSPYRGSNEKLFF
TRBV14	NA	TRBJ2-7	NA	TGTGCCAGCAGCCAAGAAAACAGGGGGGGTTACGAGCAGTACTTC	CASSQENRGGYEQYF
TRBV28	NA	TRBJ1-5	TRBD1	TGTGCCAGCAGTTCCACGGAGGACAGGGGGAAATTTAATCAGCCCCAGCATTTT	CASSSTEDRGKFNQPQHF
TRBV13	NA	TRBJ1-4	TRBD1	TGTGCCAGCAGCTTCCGGGACAGCGATGGAAAACTGTTTTTT	CASSFRDSDGKLFF
TRBV27	NA	TRBJ2-1	TRBD2	TGTGCCAGCATTAAAGGGACTAGCGGGACCAATGAGCAGTTCTTC	CASIKGTSGTNEQFF
TRBV4-2	NA	TRBJ1-1	NA	TGTGCCAGCAGCCACTTCCGCCCGATCCAAGCTGTCTTAGGGGCTCGCTCGAACACTGAAGCTTTCTTT	CASSHFRPIQAVLGARSNTEAFF
TRBV27	NA	TRBJ1-2	TRBD1	TGTGCCAGCAGAGATACAGGGGGCGCGTATGGCTACACCTTC	CASRDTGGAYGYTF
TRBV15	NA	TRBJ2-3	NA	TGTGCCACCAGCAGGGCGACAGGTCCTCCTAGCACAGATACGCAGTATTTT	CATSRATGPPSTDTQYF
TRBV6-5	NA	TRBJ2-2	NA	TGTGCCAGCAGTTACTCCCCTGGCCTCACCGGGGAGCTGTTTTTT	CASSYSPGLTGELFF
TRBV5-1	NA	TRBJ2-2	TRBD1	TGCGCCAGCAGCTTTGGACAGGGCCTCACCGGGGAGCTGTTTTTT	CASSFGQGLTGELFF
TRBV6-5	NA	TRBJ1-3	TRBD1	TGTGCCAGTAAAACAGGGGTTGGTGGAAACACCATATATTTT	CASKTGVGGNTIYF
TRBV6-1	NA	TRBJ1-4	TRBD1	TGTGCCAGCAGCAGGACAGGGGGCGATGAAAAACTGTTTTTT	CASSRTGGDEKLFF
TRBV19	NA	TRBJ2-4	NA	TGTGCCAGTAGTATAGATGGGCCCCCGGCCATTCAGTACTTC	CASSIDGPPAIQYF
TRBV7-9	NA	TRBJ2-5	NA	TGTGCCAGCAGCTCGCTCGGGTTGGGAGAGACCCAGTACTTC	CASSSLGLGETQYF
TRBV28	once	TRBJ2-1	NA	TGTGCCAGCAGTTTACTATATCTCTACAATGAGCAGTTCTTC	CASSLLYLYNEQFF
TRBV5-1	NA	TRBJ2-5	TRBD2	TGCGCCAGCAGCCAGAGACTAGCGGGCGTTGAAGAGACCCAGTACTTC	CASSQRLAGVEETQYF
TRBV7-9	few	TRBJ1-6	NA	TGTGCCAGCAGCCGGGGGAATTCACCCCTCCACTTT	CASSRGNSPLHF
TRBV6-1	NA	TRBJ1-2	NA	TGTGCCAGCAGTGATGACCGGGTCGGCGGCTACACCTTC	CASSDDRVGGYTF
TRBV6-5	NA	TRBJ2-1	TRBD2	TGTGCCACCCGAGGCGGGAGGGCCAATGAGCAGTTCTTC	CATRGGRANEQFF
TRBV2	few	TRBJ1-3	NA	TGTGCCAGCAGACCTCGCGGGGCTATTGGAAACACCATATATTTT	CASRPRGAIGNTIYF
TRBV19	few	TRBJ1-2	NA	TGTGCCAGTAGCGACAGGACTAACTATGGCTACACCTTC	CASSDRTNYGYTF
TRBV4-1	NA	TRBJ1-5	NA	TGCGCCAGCAGCCTTCTCGCGGCAGGGAGGGATCAGCCCCAGCATTTT	CASSLLAAGRDQPQHF
TRBV19	NA	TRBJ2-3	NA	TGTGCCAGTAGTATAGATCAACAGCCAGATACGCAGTATTTT	CASSIDQQPDTQYF
TRBV5-4	NA	TRBJ1-1	NA	TGTGCCAGCAGCTTGGCCGGGGGTTCTGACACTGAAGCTTTCTTT	CASSLAGGSDTEAFF
TRBV2	NA	TRBJ2-7	TRBD1	TGTGCCAGCAGTAGAACCCCGGGACAGGGGGTCGAGCAGTACTTC	CASSRTPGQGVEQYF
TRBV5-4	NA	TRBJ2-5	NA	TGTGCCAGCAGCTTAACGACAGAAGAGACCCAGTACTTC	CASSLTTEETQYF
TRBV28	NA	TRBJ1-2	TRBD1	TGTGCCAGCAGCCCGGACAGGGTGGGTGGCTACACCTTC	CASSPDRVGGYTF
TRBV14	NA	TRBJ2-7	TRBD2	TGTGCCAGCAGCCCTAGGACTAGCGGGGAGCAGTACTTC	CASSPRTSGEQYF
TRBV6-1	NA	TRBJ1-5	NA	TGTGCCAGCAGTGAAGCAGGGGGGGTCAATCAGCCCCAGCATTTT	CASSEAGGVNQPQHF
TRBV7-9	NA	TRBJ1-2	TRBD1	TGTTCCAGCAGCTTCACCGGGACAGGGAGAGGTGGCTACACCTTC	CSSSFTGTGRGGYTF
TRBV19	NA	TRBJ1-2	TRBD1	TGTGCCAGTAGCCCAACAGGGGACTATGGCTACACCTTC	CASSPTGDYGYTF
TRBV28	NA	TRBJ2-2	NA	TGTGCCAGCAGTTCCCTATATGACCTTGAGGCCGGGGAGCTGTTTTTT	CASSSLYDLEAGELFF
TRBV11-2	NA	TRBJ2-3	NA	TGTGCCAGCAGGAAAATTGGGGGGGCACGGAGCACAGATACGCAGTATTTT	CASRKIGGARSTDTQYF
TRBV6-5	NA	TRBJ2-3	TRBD2	TGTGCCAGCAGTGTGTCAATAGCGGGAGCTCGTACGCAGTATTTT	CASSVSIAGARTQYF
TRBV30	NA	TRBJ1-3	TRBD1	TGTGCCTGGAGTGACGGTCACAGGGGCCTTTCTGGAAACACCATATATTTT	CAWSDGHRGLSGNTIYF
TRBV10-3	NA	TRBJ2-5	TRBD1	TGTGCCATCAGTGACCTTCCAGGGGGCATGAGGGAGACCCAGTACTTC	CAISDLPGGMRETQYF
TRBV10-1	NA	TRBJ2-2	TRBD2	TGCGCCAGCAGTCGTAGCGGGCCAACCGGGGAGCTGTTTTTT	CASSRSGPTGELFF
TRBV30	NA	TRBJ1-1	TRBD1	TGTGCCAGAGACAGGGGTAACACTGAAGCTTTCTTT	CARDRGNTEAFF
TRBV4-2	NA	TRBJ2-5	TRBD1	TGTGCCAGTCCCACCAGGGGACAGGGGGCTTGGGAGACCCAGTACTTC	CASPTRGQGAWETQYF
TRBV7-9	NA	TRBJ2-1	TRBD2	TGTGCCAGCAGCAAGCCGGCAGCGGGAGGGCCCAACAATGAGCAGTTCTTC	CASSKPAAGGPNNEQFF
TRBV6-4	NA	TRBJ1-1	NA	TGTGCCAGCAGGTTAGGACAGAACACTGAAGCTTTCTTT	CASRLGQNTEAFF
TRBV28	NA	TRBJ1-1	TRBD1	TGTGCCAGCAGACCTCAGGGGGCGGAAGCTTTCTTT	CASRPQGAEAFF
TRBV10-2	NA	TRBJ2-7	NA	TGCGCCAGCAGTCAGACTGCGACCTACGAGCAGTACTTC	CASSQTATYEQYF
TRBV2	NA	TRBJ1-5	NA	TGTGCCAGCTCTCCTAGGATCAGGGCCGCTGATCAGCCCCAGCATTTT	CASSPRIRAADQPQHF
TRBV18	NA	TRBJ1-2	NA	TGTGCCAGCTCACCAATGACGGACCGGGGGTTCTCGGGCTACACCTTC	CASSPMTDRGFSGYTF
TRBV11-2	NA	TRBJ2-5	NA	TGTGCCAGCAGCTTAGATAGGGGGGGGGCCCAGTACTTC	CASSLDRGGAQYF
TRBV19	NA	TRBJ2-2	NA	TGTGCCAGTAAAGGAATACAGCCTAACACCGGGGAGCTGTTTTTT	CASKGIQPNTGELFF
TRBV19	NA	TRBJ1-1	TRBD1	TGTGCCAGTAGTCCACGCGACAGGGACACTGAAGCTTTCTTT	CASSPRDRDTEAFF
TRBV5-8	NA	TRBJ2-1	NA	TGTGCCAGCAGCCCCCTGCCCGGAAGAGGATACAATGAGCAGTTCTTC	CASSPLPGRGYNEQFF
TRBV5-4	few	TRBJ2-5	NA	TGTGCCAGCAGCTTGCGCGCAGGGATCCAAGAGACCCAGTACTTC	CASSLRAGIQETQYF